The source of this T cell receptor beta chain is a study of Graves' ophthalmopathy and Graves' hyperthyroidism. Amplified TCR beta CDR3 regions were obtained using RNA transcripts as template. Amplification began with first-round RT-PCR using HTBI primers, then second-round multiplex PCR was performed. MiXCR, run by TCRdb on the multiplex PCR reads, gives a single entry per CDR3 protein. The sample contains just over 400,000 distinct CDR3 sequences, around 21% of which appear only once. Clinicians diagnosed using symptoms, serum thyroxine, TRAb, thyroid ultrasound and orbital computed tomography. This CDR3 is built from 14 residues. V was clipped by 3 bases and J by 5 bases; unmatched bases: 5. CDR1 and CDR2 (germline): SGHTA, FQGNSA.

The sample was peripheral blood. The genes are TRBV7-2 and TRBJ2-7, with TRBD1 matching 9 bases. This TCR was recovered from a woman aged 18 to 35 with stable Graves' hyperthyroidism. Written as DNA, the CDR3 is TGTGCCAGCAGCTTTAAACAGGGGGCGCACGAGCAGTACTTC. Its protein is CASSFKQGAHEQYF.